This T cell receptor (beta chain) was retrieved from a study of shared clonotypes between healthy human individuals. The authors' processing: Quality scores were absent from the junction-only immunoSEQ sequences, so filtering differed. Profiling relied on immunoSEQ multiplex PCR, and the TCRdb table lists in-frame clones only, not all of them. The V and J calls and clone size were taken over from that table, and D and trimming were inferred from the DNA. The sample yields 2 million to 2.5 million clones, over 85% seen once. Trimming shortened V by 4 bases and J by 8 bases, and 8 bases separated the two germline ends. The CDR3 is made up of 11 amino acids. Germline CDR1 SNHLY, CDR2 FYNNEI.

This TCR was sampled from a man aged 18 to 30 in good health. Some clones in this sample may be carry-over from other donors' samples. The chain recombines TRBV2 with TRBJ1-1, with D unresolved. Material: naive CD4+ T cells from PBMCs. Subset defined: CD45RA+ positively selected. DNA of the CDR3: TGTGCCAGCAGTGTACTGAGCGAAGCTTTCTTT. Protein sequence: CASSVLSEAFF.